The 20 T cell receptor beta chains below all came from one sample that was sequenced in a study of T cells expressing NK-cell markers. TCRdb reprocessed the 5' RACE reads and stores each CDR3 protein as one record, lacking DNA. The specimen's table records over 120,000 distinct CDR3 sequences. Material for sequencing was blood T cells: a sorted CD56 or NKG2C T cell subset, CD4+ or CD8+ T cells, or bulk PBMC T cells (not recorded which). These receptors all stem from a man between 18 and 29 years old in good health.

This chain connects TRBV12-3 or TRBV12-4 to TRBJ2-3; TCRdb returns TRBD2, unconfirmable since there is no DNA. The CDR3 has 17 amino acids. This chain's CDR3 is CASSFWGLAENTDTQYF.

V gene TRBV5-5 combines with J gene TRBJ1-2; absent DNA, TCRdb's TRBD1 call cannot be checked. Germline values: CDR1 SGHKS, CDR2 YYEKEE (reference sequence). The CDR3 length is 14 residues. The CDR3 sequence: CASSFLTGRYGYTF.

V is TRBV4-3 and J is TRBJ1-3; TCRdb names TRBD1, which stays unverified in the absence of DNA. The CDR3 extends over 17 amino acids. Per the germline V gene, CDR1 is LGHNA and CDR2 is YSLEER. The CDR3 sequence: CASSAISDVGHGNTIYF.

This sequence joins TRBV12-3 or TRBV12-4 and TRBJ2-1; TCRdb's D gene call, TRBD2, goes unchecked for lack of DNA. The CDR3 length is 14 residues. CDR3 sequence: CASSPGLAGPEGVF.

This CDR3 is CASTIGQFYNEQFF. The chain uses TRBV28 and TRBJ2-1; TCRdb's D call of TRBD1 is untestable without DNA. This CDR3 spans 14 amino acids. Germline values: CDR1 MDHEN, CDR2 SYDVKM.

This chain uses TRBV4-3 with TRBJ2-7. Germline V gene data show CDR1 as LGHNA and CDR2 as YSLEER. The CDR3 is made up of 16 amino acids. The CDR3 spells CASSPAIDNLSYEQYF.

The V gene is TRBV27, the J gene TRBJ1-2; the D call from TCRdb, TRBD1, cannot be confirmed without DNA. The CDR3 contains 14 residues. CDR1 is MNHEY and CDR2 is SMNVEV in the germline V gene (reference sequence). The CDR3 is CASSSLTGNYGYTF.

This chain joins TRBV4-3 and TRBJ2-3; the D gene TCRdb calls, TRBD2, cannot be checked with no DNA. Germline values: CDR1 LGHNA, CDR2 YSLEER. CDR3 length: 16 amino acids. The CDR3 sequence is CASSQDRLADYNTQYF.

The chain has TRBV6-2 or TRBV6-3 and TRBJ2-1; the D gene TCRdb calls, TRBD2, cannot be checked with no DNA. Per the germline V gene, CDR1 is MNHEY and CDR2 is SVGEGT. This CDR3 has 15 amino acids. CDR3 in amino acids: CASSFLAGVHNEQFF.

The chain recombines TRBV15 with TRBJ2-5; the D gene TCRdb calls, TRBD1, cannot be checked with no DNA. Germline V gives CDR1 LNHNV, CDR2 YYDKDF (reference sequence). The CDR3 contains 15 residues. The CDR3 sequence: CATSRDIVGEETQYF. The variable domain in full, completed from reference TRBV15 and TRBJ2-5, reads DAMVIQNPRYQVTQFGKPVTLSCSQTLNHNVMYWYQQKSSQAPKLLFHYYDKDFNNEADTPDNFQSRRPNTSFCFLDIRSPGLGDTAMYLCATSRDIVGEETQYFGPGTRLLVL.

The CDR3 sequence: CAWRAAGGHNEQFF. The chain links TRBV30 to TRBJ2-1; TCRdb outputs TRBD1, but without DNA this stays unchecked. Per the germline V gene, CDR1 is GTSNPN and CDR2 is SVGIG (reference sequence). The CDR3 runs 14 residues.

The rearrangement joins TRBV20-1 to TRBJ2-1; TCRdb's D gene call, TRBD1, goes unchecked for lack of DNA. The length of the CDR3 is 16 residues. Germline CDR1 is DFQATT and CDR2 is SNEGSKA (reference sequence). CDR3 residues: CTGTGTPHLSYNEQFF.

The V gene is TRBV30, the J gene TRBJ2-5; TCRdb returns TRBD2, unconfirmable since there is no DNA. Germline assignment: CDR1 GTSNPN and CDR2 SVGIG (reference sequence). The CDR3 runs to 14 residues. The CDR3 protein is CAWSATSLGETQYF.

The gene calls are TRBV4-1 and TRBJ1-4. Germline assignment: CDR1 MGHRA and CDR2 YSYEKL. CDR3 length: 17 residues. The CDR3 reads CASSQESTVATNEKLFF.

The rearrangement links TRBV28 to TRBJ2-5; TCRdb reports TRBD1, a call that lacks DNA to check it against. Germline CDR1 reads MDHEN; CDR2 reads SYDVKM. The CDR3 extends over 16 amino acids. The CDR3 reads CASRPPGTAYQETQYF.

V is TRBV6-2 or TRBV6-3 and J is TRBJ2-1; TCRdb's D gene call, TRBD1, goes unchecked for lack of DNA. Germline-derived CDR1 and CDR2 are MNHEY and SVGEGT. The CDR3 extends over 15 amino acids. The chain's CDR3 is CASSYRFGGYNEQFF.

V gene TRBV13 combines with J gene TRBJ2-6; TCRdb's D call of TRBD1 is untestable without DNA. Germline V gene sequence: CDR1 PRHDT, CDR2 FYEKMQ (reference sequence). The CDR3 extends over 16 amino acids. CDR3 in amino acids: CASSFGTGIGANVLTF.

V usage is TRBV24-1 and J usage is TRBJ2-1; TCRdb returns TRBD1, unconfirmable since there is no DNA. Germline V gene sequence: CDR1 KGHDR, CDR2 SFDVKD. This CDR3 is built from 20 residues. The CDR3 sequence: CATSDPTGTSRKDRDNEQFF.

The CDR3 spells CSARDPGLAGGGELFF. The chain joins TRBV20-1 to TRBJ2-2; the D call of TRBD2 rests on TCRdb alone, since no DNA is present to check it. The germline V gene encodes CDR1 DFQATT and CDR2 SNEGSKA (reference sequence). CDR3 length: 16 residues.

The chain couples TRBV7-9 to TRBJ1-2; checking the TCRdb D call of TRBD1 is not possible without DNA. From germline, CDR1 is SEHNR and CDR2 FQNEAQ (reference sequence). This CDR3 comprises 15 residues. CDR3 protein: CASSPGAGADYGYTF. Complete variable domain (other parts from reference TRBV7-9 and TRBJ1-2): DTGVSQNPRHKITKRGQNVTFRCDPISEHNRLYWYRQTLGQGPEFLTYFQNEAQLEKSRLLSDRFSAERPKGSFSTLEIQRTEQGDSAMYLCASSPGAGADYGYTFGSGTRLTVV.